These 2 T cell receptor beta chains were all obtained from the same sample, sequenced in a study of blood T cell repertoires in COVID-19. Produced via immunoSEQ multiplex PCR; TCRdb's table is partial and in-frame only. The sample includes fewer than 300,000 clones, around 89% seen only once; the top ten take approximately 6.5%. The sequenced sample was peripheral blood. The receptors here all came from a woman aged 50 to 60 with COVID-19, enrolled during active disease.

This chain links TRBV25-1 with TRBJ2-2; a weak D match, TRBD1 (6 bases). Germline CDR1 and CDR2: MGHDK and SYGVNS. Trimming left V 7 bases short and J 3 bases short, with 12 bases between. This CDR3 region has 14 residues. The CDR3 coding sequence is TGTGCCAGCACAGAGGGGGTTGACACCGGGGAGCTGTTTTTT. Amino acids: CASTEGVDTGELFF.

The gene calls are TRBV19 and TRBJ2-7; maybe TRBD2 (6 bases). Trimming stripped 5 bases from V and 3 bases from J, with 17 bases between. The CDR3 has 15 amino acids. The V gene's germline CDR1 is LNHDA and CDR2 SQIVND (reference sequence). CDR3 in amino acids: CASSPQDAGNYEQYF. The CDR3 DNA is TGTGCCAGTAGTCCCCAGGACGCGGGAAACTACGAGCAGTACTTC. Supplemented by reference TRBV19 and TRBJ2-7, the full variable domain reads DGGITQSPKYLFRKEGQNVTLSCEQNLNHDAMYWYRQDPGQGLRLIYYSQIVNDFQKGDIAEGYSVSREKKESFPLTVTSAQKNPTAFYLCASSPQDAGNYEQYFGPGTRLTVT.